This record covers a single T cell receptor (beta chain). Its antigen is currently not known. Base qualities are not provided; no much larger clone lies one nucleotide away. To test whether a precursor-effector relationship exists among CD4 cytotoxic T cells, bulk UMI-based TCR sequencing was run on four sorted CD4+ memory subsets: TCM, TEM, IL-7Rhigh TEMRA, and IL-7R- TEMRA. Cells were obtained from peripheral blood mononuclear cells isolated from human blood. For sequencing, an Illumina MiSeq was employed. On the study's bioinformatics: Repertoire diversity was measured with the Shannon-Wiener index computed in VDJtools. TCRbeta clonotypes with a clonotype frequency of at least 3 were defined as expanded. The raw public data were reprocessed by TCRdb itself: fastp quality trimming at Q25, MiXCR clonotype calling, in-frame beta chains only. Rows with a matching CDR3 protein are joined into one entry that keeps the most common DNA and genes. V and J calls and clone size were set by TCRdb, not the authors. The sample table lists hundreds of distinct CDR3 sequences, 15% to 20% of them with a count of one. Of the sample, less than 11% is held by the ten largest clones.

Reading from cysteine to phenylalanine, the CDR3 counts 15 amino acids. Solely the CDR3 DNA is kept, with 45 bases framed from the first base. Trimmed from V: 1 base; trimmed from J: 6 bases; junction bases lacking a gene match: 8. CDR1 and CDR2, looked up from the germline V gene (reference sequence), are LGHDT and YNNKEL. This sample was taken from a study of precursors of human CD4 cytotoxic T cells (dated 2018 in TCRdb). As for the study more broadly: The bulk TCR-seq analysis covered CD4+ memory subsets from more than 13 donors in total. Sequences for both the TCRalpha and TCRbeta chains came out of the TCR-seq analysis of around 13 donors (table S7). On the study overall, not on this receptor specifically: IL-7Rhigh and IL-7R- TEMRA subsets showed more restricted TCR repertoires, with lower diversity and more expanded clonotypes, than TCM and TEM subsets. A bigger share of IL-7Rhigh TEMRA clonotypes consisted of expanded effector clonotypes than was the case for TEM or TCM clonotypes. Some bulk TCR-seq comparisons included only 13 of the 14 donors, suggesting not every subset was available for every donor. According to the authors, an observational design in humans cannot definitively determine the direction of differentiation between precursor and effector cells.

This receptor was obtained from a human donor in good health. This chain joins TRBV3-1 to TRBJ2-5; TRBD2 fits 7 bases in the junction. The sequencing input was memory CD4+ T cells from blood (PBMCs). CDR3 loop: CASSQVGGSGKTQYF. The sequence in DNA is TGTGCCAGCAGCCAAGTCGGCGGGAGCGGCAAGACCCAGTACTTC.